This TCR beta chain was documented in a study of OX40 agonist ivuxolimab in advanced cancers. With 5 bases removed from V and 1 base from J, the gap between germline ends came to 11 bases. The germline V gene has CDR1 SGHNT and CDR2 YENEEA. This CDR3 is built from 15 residues. Profiling relied on immunoSEQ multiplex PCR, and the TCRdb table lists in-frame clones only, not all of them. This table has 65,000 to 85,000 clones, more than 70% appearing once. The specimen was CD4+ or CD8+ T cells sorted from blood, collected in a trial of the OX40 agonist ivuxolimab. This clonotype was obtained from an adult with an advanced solid tumor such as melanoma, head and neck, liver or kidney cancer. The chain is built from TRBV11-3 and TRBJ2-2; D may be TRBD1 (5 bases). CDR3 sequence reads: CASSLRVGNTGELFF. Written as DNA, the CDR3 is TGTGCCAGCAGCCTCAGGGTCGGGAACACCGGGGAGCTGTTTTTT.